The 18 T cell receptor beta chains below were found in one sample sequenced in a study of OX40 agonist ivuxolimab in advanced cancers. Clones were sequenced by immunoSEQ multiplex PCR, and TCRdb holds only the in-frame ones, with some missing. In the table there are about 64,000 clones, 85% to 95% of which are singletons. Here the sequenced sample was CD4+ or CD8+ T cells sorted from blood, taken in a trial of the OX40 agonist ivuxolimab. These receptors were taken from an adult with an advanced solid tumor such as melanoma, head and neck, liver or kidney cancer.

J is TRBJ2-5 and V is TRBV15; 10 positions match TRBD2. Germline lookup yields CDR1 LNHNV and CDR2 YYDKDF (reference sequence). This CDR3 has 17 amino acids. Trimming at V came to 0 bases and at J to 5 bases, leaving 9 bases not matched to a gene. The DNA of the CDR3 is TGTGCCACCAGCAGAGATCTAGCGGGAGTTGTTGGGGAGACCCAGTACTTC. Translation: CATSRDLAGVVGETQYF.

J is TRBJ1-1 and V is TRBV7-9, with D perhaps matching TRBD1 (6 bases). This CDR3 spans 17 amino acids. The V end lost 0 bases, the J end lost 5 bases, and 19 bases lay between the germline ends. CDR1 and CDR2 from the germline V gene are SEHNR and FQNEAQ (reference sequence). The CDR3 here is CASSLAALGQTMTEAFF. CDR3 nucleotides: TGTGCCAGCAGCTTAGCGGCTCTTGGACAGACAATGACTGAAGCTTTCTTT.

The chain is built from TRBV4-1 and TRBJ2-3; 7 bases line up with TRBD1. CDR1 and CDR2 (germline): MGHRA, YSYEKL. The CDR3 is made up of 18 amino acids. The V segment lost 2 bases and the J segment 3 bases; nucleotides outside the gene matches: 14. Written as DNA, the CDR3 is TGCGCCAGCAGCCAACCGACAGGGATCCACACAATGACAGATACGCAGTATTTT. This sequence encodes CASSQPTGIHTMTDTQYF.

About this clone itself: The sample has other DNA sequences that encode this CDR3 too. The rearrangement links TRBV4-1 to TRBJ2-7, with 8 bases identical to TRBD2. The CDR3 totals 15 residues. The germline CDR1 and CDR2 sequences are MGHRA and YSYEKL. V was clipped by 1 base and J by 2 bases; unmatched bases: 4. CDR3 DNA sequence: TGCGCCAGCAGCCAAGGCACTAGCGGCACCTACGAGCAGTACTTC. It encodes CASSQGTSGTYEQYF.

This clone is a singleton in its sample. The gene calls are TRBV19 and TRBJ1-4; 8 bases match TRBD1. The germline gives CDR1 LNHDA, CDR2 SQIVND (reference sequence). The CDR3 has 16 amino acids. The V gene end was trimmed by 7 bases and the J gene end by 2 bases; junction bases not matched to a gene: 9. CDR3 nucleotide sequence: TGTGCCAGTATGAGGGCAGGGGGCTTGACTAATGAAAAACTGTTTTTT. Translating it yields CASMRAGGLTNEKLFF.

The sample holds one count of this clone. This sequence joins TRBV5-1 and TRBJ2-7; the D is unclear. Germline CDR1 is SGHRS and CDR2 is YFSETQ. This CDR3 has 12 residues. V was trimmed by 2 bases and J by 3 bases, leaving 6 bases between them. The CDR3 region has the DNA TGCGCCAGCAGCTTTAACGGCTACGAGCAGTACTTC. Its translation: CASSFNGYEQYF.

The chain employs TRBV7-8 and TRBJ2-3; weak D call: TRBD2 (6 bases). The CDR3 length is 18 residues. Trimming stripped 6 bases from V and 3 bases from J, with 25 bases between. CDR1 SGHVS and CDR2 FQNEAQ come from the germline V gene. The CDR3 DNA follows: TGTGCCAGCAGTTCCTCCCGGGGGAATCGGAGGGATACAGATACGCAGTATTTT. It yields the protein CASSSSRGNRRDTDTQYF.

The CDR3 DNA sequence: TGTGCCTGGAGTGCACCGGGCTACGAGCAGTACTTC. It encodes CAWSAPGYEQYF. The chain uses TRBV30 and TRBJ2-7; D is unresolved. Germline assignment: CDR1 GTSNPN and CDR2 SVGIG (reference sequence). V was cut by 1 base and J by 3 bases, with 7 bases left in between. CDR3 length equals 12 residues.

The genes are TRBV7-2 and TRBJ2-7; D is unresolved. The V end lost 5 bases, the J end lost 3 bases, and 8 bases lay between the germline ends. This CDR3 has 12 residues. Germline CDR1 SGHTA, CDR2 FQGNSA. The CDR3 spells CASSLLIYEQYF. CDR3 DNA: TGTGCCAGCAGCCTACTTATCTACGAGCAGTACTTC.

The chain recombines TRBV18 with TRBJ2-5; tentatively, D is TRBD1 or TRBD2 (5 bases each). The germline CDR1 and CDR2 sequences are KGHSH and LQKENI. V shed 1 base and J shed 5 bases, with 17 bases lying between them. CDR3 length: 16 residues. DNA for the CDR3: TGTGCCAGCTCACCACAGGGACGGAGATCGGGTGAGACCCAGTACTTC. Amino acid sequence: CASSPQGRRSGETQYF.

The chain employs TRBV19 and TRBJ2-1; 12 bases line up with TRBD2. Germline V lookup: CDR1 LNHDA, CDR2 SQIVND (reference sequence). This CDR3 has 15 amino acids. J lost 8 bases, V lost 8 bases, and 10 bases had no gene match. Here the CDR3 reads CASQPLAGGVYEQFF. Written as DNA, the CDR3 is TGTGCCAGTCAACCTCTAGCGGGAGGGGTATATGAGCAGTTCTTC.

This clone was detected a few times. This chain's CDR3 is CASSLVRLQAQETQYF. In DNA, the CDR3 is TGTGCCAGCAGCTTAGTTCGTCTGCAGGCGCAAGAGACCCAGTACTTC. The chain recombines TRBV7-2 with TRBJ2-5; no clear D. The V gene lost 1 base and the J gene lost 2 bases, with 14 bases spanning the gap. The CDR3 contains 16 residues. Germline CDR1 SGHTA, CDR2 FQGNSA.

V is TRBV5-1 and J is TRBJ2-1; D is possibly TRBD2 (5 bases). Germline CDR1 and CDR2: SGHRS and YFSETQ. CDR3 size: 15 residues. The V and J ends lost 0 bases and 3 bases respectively, with 10 bases between them. CDR3 nucleotides: TGCGCCAGCAGCTTGGAGGCTAGCCTCTACAATGAGCAGTTCTTC. Its protein product is CASSLEASLYNEQFF.

The J gene is TRBJ2-7, the V gene TRBV2; D possibly corresponds to TRBD1 (6 bases). In germline, CDR1 is SNHLY, CDR2 FYNNEI. The V end was cut by 8 bases, the J end by 6 bases, with 20 bases between. The CDR3 totals 14 residues. CDR3 nucleotides: TGTGCCAGCGGACCGGGACAACAGTGGGGCGAGCAGTACTTC. Translated: CASGPGQQWGEQYF.

For the CDR3, the DNA is TGTGCCTGGAGTGTGCAGGTCTTCGAGCAGTACTTC. This translates into CAWSVQVFEQYF. This chain joins TRBV30 and TRBJ2-7, with unresolved D. The CDR3 has 12 amino acids. CDR1 and CDR2 from the germline V gene are GTSNPN and SVGIG (reference sequence). V was trimmed by 0 bases and J by 6 bases, leaving 9 bases between them.

The chain couples TRBV5-6 to TRBJ2-1; a weak D match, TRBD1 (5 bases). With 3 bases removed from V and 3 bases from J, the gap between germline ends came to 16 bases. Germline V lookup: CDR1 SGHDT, CDR2 YYEEEE. The CDR3 covers 16 residues. For the CDR3, the DNA is TGTGCCAGCAGCTACCCCACTGGGGCAGGCTACAATGAGCAGTTCTTC. It codes for CASSYPTGAGYNEQFF.

The chain employs TRBV6-6 and TRBJ2-2; perhaps TRBD2 as D (6 bases). CDR1 MNHNY and CDR2 SVGAGI come from the germline V gene (reference sequence). Between the trimmed V and J ends, which lost 5 bases and 1 base, there was a span of 11 bases. The CDR3 extends over 15 amino acids. This CDR3 is CASSAGIQNTGELFF. CDR3 DNA: TGTGCCAGCAGTGCGGGGATACAGAACACCGGGGAGCTGTTTTTT.

The rearrangement joins TRBV28 to TRBJ1-2, with a possible D match to TRBD1 (5 bases). The length of the CDR3 is 14 residues. The germline gives CDR1 MDHEN, CDR2 SYDVKM. Trimming took 3 bases from V and 4 from J, leaving 12 bases between them. As DNA, the CDR3 is TGTGCCAGCAGTTTCCACAGGACCCTCTATGGCTACACCTTC. Residues: CASSFHRTLYGYTF.